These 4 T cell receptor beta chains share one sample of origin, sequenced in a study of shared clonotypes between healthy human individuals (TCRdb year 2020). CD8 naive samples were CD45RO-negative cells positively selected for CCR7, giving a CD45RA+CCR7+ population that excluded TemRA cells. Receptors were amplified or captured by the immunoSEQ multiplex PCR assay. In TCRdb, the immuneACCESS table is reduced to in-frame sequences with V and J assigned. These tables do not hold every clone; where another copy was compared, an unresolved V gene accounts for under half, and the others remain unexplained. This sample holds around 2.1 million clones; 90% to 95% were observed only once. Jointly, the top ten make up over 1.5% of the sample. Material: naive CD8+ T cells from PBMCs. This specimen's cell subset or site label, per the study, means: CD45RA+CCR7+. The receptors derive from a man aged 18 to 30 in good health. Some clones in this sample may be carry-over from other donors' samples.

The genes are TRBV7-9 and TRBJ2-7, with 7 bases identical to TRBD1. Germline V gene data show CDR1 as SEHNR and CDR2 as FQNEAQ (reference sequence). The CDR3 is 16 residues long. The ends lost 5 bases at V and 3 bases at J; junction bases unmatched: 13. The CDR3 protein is CASSTDRVPLSYEQYF. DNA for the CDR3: TGTGCCAGCAGCACAGACAGGGTTCCACTTAGCTACGAGCAGTACTTC.

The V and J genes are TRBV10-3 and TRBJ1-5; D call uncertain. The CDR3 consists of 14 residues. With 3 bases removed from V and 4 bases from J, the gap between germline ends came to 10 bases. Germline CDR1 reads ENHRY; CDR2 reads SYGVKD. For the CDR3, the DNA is TGTGCCATCAGTGAAGCTGACGCGAATCAGCCCCAGCATTTT. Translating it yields CAISEADANQPQHF.

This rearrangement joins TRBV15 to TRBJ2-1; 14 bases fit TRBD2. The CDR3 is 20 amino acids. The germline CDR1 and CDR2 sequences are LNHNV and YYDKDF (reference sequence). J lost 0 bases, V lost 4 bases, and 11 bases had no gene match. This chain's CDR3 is CATSTSWGLAGVSSYNEQFF. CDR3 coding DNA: TGTGCCACCAGCACAAGCTGGGGACTAGCGGGGGTTAGCTCCTACAATGAGCAGTTCTTC.

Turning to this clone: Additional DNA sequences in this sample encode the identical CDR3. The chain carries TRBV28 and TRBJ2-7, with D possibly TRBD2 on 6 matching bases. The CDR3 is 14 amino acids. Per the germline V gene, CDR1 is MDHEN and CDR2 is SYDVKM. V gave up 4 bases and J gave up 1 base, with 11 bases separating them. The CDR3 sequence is CASSYRGLSYEQYF. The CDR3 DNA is TGTGCCAGCAGTTACCGGGGACTTTCCTACGAGCAGTACTTC.